The 21 T cell receptor beta chains below come from one sample, sequenced in a study of T cells in Graves' hyperthyroidism and ophthalmopathy (dated by TCRdb to about 2019). The receptor library was made with multiplex PCR. The reads were generated on an Illumina HiSeq 2000. The TCR beta CDR3 regions were amplified from RNA transcripts. A first-round RT-PCR of the TCR CDR3 used the HTBI primer set with the Qiagen OneStep RT-PCR kit. TCRdb reprocessed the public reads (quality trimming at Q25 with fastp, clone calling with MiXCR) and kept in-frame beta chains. Each CDR3 protein appears once, grouped with its most common genes and DNA. In this sample the table shows 95,000 to 110,000 distinct CDR3 sequences, around 50% of which occur a single time. The ten top clones hold 26% of the sample. The sequenced material came from blood. Source of these receptors: a man aged 35-49 years with Graves' hyperthyroidism.

The genes are TRBV29-1 and TRBJ2-1; the D is unclear. Germline V gene data show CDR1 as SQVTM and CDR2 as ANQGSEA. V dropped 8 bases and J dropped 3 bases, with 11 bases sitting between them. The CDR3 sequence is 12 residues long. Written as DNA, the CDR3 is TGCAGCTTGGTCCGAAACTACAATGAGCAGTTCTTC. This translates into CSLVRNYNEQFF.

This clonotype was seen only a few times. CDR3 coding DNA: TGTGCCAGCAGTTACATAGGGATCTCCTACAATGAGCAGTTCTTC. Protein product: CASSYIGISYNEQFF. The chain links TRBV6-2 or TRBV6-3 to TRBJ2-1; D is uncertain. The CDR3 is made up of 15 amino acids. V was clipped by 2 bases and J by 0 bases, with 8 bases between them. Germline CDR1 MNHEY, CDR2 SVGEGT.

As concerns this clonotype: Since a much larger clone is just one base distant, this may be a read error. The chain is built from TRBV12-3 or TRBV12-4 and TRBJ1-2; unclear D gene. Trimming took off 3 bases at V and 0 bases at J, with 5 bases between the two ends. There are 13 residues in the CDR3. CDR3 amino acids: CASSFLTNYGYTF. The CDR3 DNA sequence: TGTGCCAGCAGTTTCCTGACTAACTATGGCTACACCTTC.

This clonotype was found many times. J is TRBJ2-1 and V is TRBV4-3; 11 bases are a match to TRBD2. Trimming removed 3 bases from V and 5 bases from J; junction bases left unmatched: 6. The CDR3 length is 16 residues. The germline V gene encodes CDR1 LGHNA and CDR2 YSLEER. CDR3 bases: TGCGCCAGCAGCCAGAGGATTAGCGGGGGGGACAATGAGCAGTTCTTC. Amino acid sequence: CASSQRISGGDNEQFF.

By its share, this clonotype is medium-sized. The genes are TRBV15 and TRBJ2-5; D gene uncertain. The V end was cut by 5 bases, the J end by 4 bases, with 5 bases between. Germline V CDR1 and CDR2: LNHNV, YYDKDF (reference sequence). The length of the CDR3 is 11 residues. The chain's CDR3 is CATSLAETQYF. CDR3 nucleotides: TGTGCCACCAGCTTGGCAGAGACCCAGTACTTC. The full variable domain, completed using reference TRBV15 and TRBJ2-5, is DAMVIQNPRYQVTQFGKPVTLSCSQTLNHNVMYWYQQKSSQAPKLLFHYYDKDFNNEADTPDNFQSRRPNTSFCFLDIRSPGLGDTAMYLCATSLAETQYFGPGTRLLVL.

In this sample, this clonotype turned up many times. CDR3 amino acids: CASSTQGFEAFF. The CDR3 DNA sequence: TGTGCCAGCAGCACACAGGGGTTTGAAGCTTTCTTT. The chain employs TRBV7-2 and TRBJ1-1, with 7 bases identical to TRBD1. The CDR3 is 12 residues long. V was pared by 5 bases and J by 7 bases, with 4 bases of the junction left unmatched. Germline V CDR1 and CDR2: SGHTA, FQGNSA.

There are a few counts of this clonotype. The rearrangement joins TRBV28 to TRBJ2-2, with D perhaps TRBD1 or TRBD2 (5 bases each). The V and J ends lost 11 bases and 1 base respectively, with 11 bases between them. Per the germline V gene, CDR1 is MDHEN and CDR2 is SYDVKM. The CDR3 length is 13 residues. CDR3 DNA sequence: TGTGCCCTCTCGAGGGGGAACACCGGGGAGCTGTTTTTT. This gives the protein CALSRGNTGELFF.

This clonotype was recorded a few times. The chain couples TRBV6-5 to TRBJ2-5; 7 bases map to TRBD1. The CDR3 runs to 14 residues. V was clipped by 4 bases and J by 5 bases; unmatched bases: 7. Germline assignment: CDR1 MNHEY and CDR2 SVGAGI. CDR3 sequence: CASSFAQGSETQYF. For the CDR3, the DNA is TGTGCCAGCAGTTTCGCACAGGGGTCGGAGACCCAGTACTTC.

This clonotype appeared many times. V usage is TRBV12-3 or TRBV12-4 and J usage is TRBJ2-7; D uncertain. There are 12 residues in the CDR3. Trimming removed 5 bases from V and 6 bases from J, with 11 bases in between. CDR3 in amino acids: CASSMAKLEQYF. The CDR3 DNA is TGTGCCAGCAGTATGGCTAAGCTCGAGCAGTACTTC.

With regard to this clonotype: The junction departs from the called germline gene at one end, perhaps through a read error. The J gene is TRBJ1-5, the V gene TRBV6-4; D call uncertain. CDR1 and CDR2 (germline): MRHNA, SNTAGT. The CDR3 extends over 13 amino acids. CDR3 sequence (DNA): TGTGCCAGCAGTGCTAGTTGTGATCAGCCCCGGCATTTT. It codes for CASSASCDQPRHF.

The chain has TRBV10-3 and TRBJ1-2; TRBD1 agrees at 9 bases. This CDR3 has 14 residues. From germline, CDR1 is ENHRY and CDR2 SYGVKD. The J segment lost 2 bases and the V segment lost 5 bases, leaving 3 bases of the junction unmatched. CDR3 protein: CAISRDRVNYGYTF. The CDR3 coding sequence is TGTGCCATCAGTAGGGACAGGGTCAACTATGGCTACACCTTC.

The table lists this clonotype with many counts. The V call is TRBV14, the J call TRBJ2-2; weak D call: TRBD1 (6 bases). The CDR3 sequence is 15 residues long. Trimming took off 0 bases at V and 3 bases at J, with 8 bases between the two ends. Per the germline V gene, CDR1 is SGHDN and CDR2 is FVKESK. CDR3 nucleotides: TGTGCCAGCAGCCAAGAAGGGACACACACCGGGGAGCTGTTTTTT. Protein sequence: CASSQEGTHTGELFF. Full variable domain (outside the CDR3, taken from reference TRBV14 and TRBJ2-2): EAGVTQFPSHSVIEKGQTVTLRCDPISGHDNLYWYRRVMGKEIKFLLHFVKESKQDESGMPNNRFLAERTGGTYSTLKVQPAELEDSGVYFCASSQEGTHTGELFFGEGSRLTVL.

V gene TRBV20-1 combines with J gene TRBJ2-7; D remains unclear. CDR3 length: 13 residues. The V gene lost 2 bases and the J gene lost 1 base, with 9 bases spanning the gap. CDR1 and CDR2 from the germline V gene are DFQATT and SNEGSKA (reference sequence). The CDR3 reads CSARRSESYEQYF. DNA of the CDR3: TGCAGTGCTAGAAGGTCGGAGTCCTACGAGCAGTACTTC.

The V gene is TRBV19, the J gene TRBJ2-7; TRBD2 might be the D (5 bases). The J call could be wrong; TRBJ2-1 is a better fit for the DNA end. Looked up from germline, CDR1 is LNHDA and CDR2 is SQIVND (reference sequence). CDR3 length: 15 amino acids. CDR3 sequence: CASSTTGKVYSEQFF. The CDR3 nucleotides are TGTGCCAGTAGTACTACGGGGAAAGTTTATAGCGAGCAGTTCTTC.

There are many counts of this clonotype. The chain links TRBV13 to TRBJ2-5, with TRBD1 matching 9 bases. There are 14 residues in the CDR3. The J segment lost 5 bases and the V segment lost 4 bases, leaving 5 bases of the junction unmatched. From germline, CDR1 is PRHDT and CDR2 FYEKMQ (reference sequence). The CDR3 DNA is TGTGCCAGCAGCTCGAGAGACAGGGGGGAGACCCAGTACTTC. It is translated as CASSSRDRGETQYF. Drawing the rest from reference TRBV13 and TRBJ2-5, the complete variable domain is AAGVIQSPRHLIKEKRETATLKCYPIPRHDTVYWYQQGPGQDPQFLISFYEKMQSDKGSIPDRFSAQQFSDYHSELNMSSLELGDSALYFCASSSRDRGETQYFGPGTRLLVL.

This clonotype was observed once. One end of the junction is discordant with germline, which a read error may explain. The V call is TRBV12-3 or TRBV12-4, the J call TRBJ1-1; 7 bases line up with TRBD1. The CDR3 contains 16 residues. The CDR3 sequence: CASSLEATGPTLAASF. In DNA form, the CDR3 reads TGTGCCAGCAGTTTGGAAGCGACAGGGCCTACGTTGGCAGCTTCCTTT.

The chain has TRBV10-1 and TRBJ2-5; no clear D. The CDR3 is 11 amino acids. V lost 8 bases and J lost 5, with 9 bases in between. CDR1 and CDR2 from the germline V gene are WNHNN and SYGVQD (reference sequence). The CDR3 sequence is CASPGGETQYF. Written as DNA, the CDR3 is TGCGCCAGCCCGGGTGGGGAGACCCAGTACTTC.

The sample holds many counts of this clonotype. The V gene is TRBV24-1, the J gene TRBJ2-5, with D possibly TRBD2 on 5 matching bases. V lost 6 bases and J lost 5, with 12 bases in between. Germline loops: CDR1 KGHDR, CDR2 SFDVKD. This CDR3 is 13 amino acids long. CDR3: CATSRPGWETQYF. The CDR3 region has the DNA TGTGCCACCAGTAGACCGGGGTGGGAGACCCAGTACTTC.

At least ten counts were recorded for this clonotype. This chain joins TRBV4-1 and TRBJ1-6; TRBD1 matches 10 bases. Germline assignment: CDR1 MGHRA and CDR2 YSYEKL. Trimming took 5 bases from V and 9 from J; bases not matched to a gene: 7. The CDR3 runs to 15 residues. CDR3 coding DNA: TGCGCCAGCAGCAACCCGGGACAGGGGCGTTCACCCCTCCACTTT. Its translation is CASSNPGQGRSPLHF.

The gene calls are TRBV12-3 or TRBV12-4 and TRBJ2-5, with TRBD2 matching 11 bases. The CDR3 loop spans 16 amino acids. After removal of 6 bases from V and 3 bases from J, the junction contained 9 bases not matched to a gene. CDR3 protein: CASSSLTSGTEETQYF. The CDR3 DNA reads TGTGCCAGCAGCTCTCTGACTAGCGGGACTGAAGAGACCCAGTACTTC.

The V gene is TRBV7-3, the J gene TRBJ2-7; 9 positions agree with TRBD2. V trimming: 5 bases; J trimming: 9 bases; junction bases outside the gene matches: 8. Looked up from germline, CDR1 is SGHTA and CDR2 is FQGTGA. This CDR3 comprises 13 residues. Written as DNA, the CDR3 is TGTGCCAGCAGCGCGGGGGGGGCCAACGCGCAGTACTTC. This gives the protein CASSAGGANAQYF.